Below, 5 T cell receptor beta chains from the same sample are listed, as sequenced in a study of blood T cell repertoires in COVID-19. The assay was immunoSEQ multiplex PCR, and TCRdb's table has in-frame clones only and misses some. The sample has more than 350,000 clones; around 87% are singletons. The sequenced sample consisted of PBMCs or T cells enriched from blood (not recorded which). Receptors were obtained from a man aged 18 to 35 who had recovered from COVID-19.

V usage is TRBV10-3 and J usage is TRBJ1-1; possible D gene TRBD1, 6 bases. The germline V gene encodes CDR1 ENHRY and CDR2 SYGVKD. The CDR3 extends over 12 amino acids. Trimming pared 2 bases from V and 5 bases from J, leaving 6 bases between. CDR3 nucleotides: TGTGCCATCAGTGAGACAGGGACTGAAGCTTTCTTT. Its protein product is CAISETGTEAFF.

This clone was detected only once. The chain is built from TRBV10-2 and TRBJ2-3; 14 bases map to TRBD2. Unmatched junction bases numbered 1, after V lost 7 bases and J lost 4 bases. Germline V gene data show CDR1 as WSHSY and CDR2 as SAAADI. CDR3 size: 14 residues. The CDR3 DNA follows: TGCGCCAGCACGACTAGCGGGGGGGCAGATACGCAGTATTTT. It yields the protein CASTTSGGADTQYF.

The gene calls are TRBV4-3 and TRBJ2-3; 12 bases are shared with TRBD2. Losses at the gene ends were 0 bases for V and 3 bases for J; bases not matched to a gene: 10. Germline assignment: CDR1 LGHNA and CDR2 YSLEER. This CDR3 is 19 amino acids long. CDR3 nucleotide sequence: TGCGCCAGCAGCCAAGAGGCTAGCGGGAGGGTATACCGGACAGATACGCAGTATTTT. Translated: CASSQEASGRVYRTDTQYF.

The chain uses TRBV30 and TRBJ1-1, with 7 nucleotides matching TRBD1. The J segment lost 0 bases and the V segment lost 7 bases, leaving 5 bases of the junction unmatched. Germline CDR1 and CDR2: GTSNPN and SVGIG (reference sequence). The CDR3 length is 13 residues. CDR3 sequence (DNA): TGTGCCTCGGACAGGACAATGAACACTGAAGCTTTCTTT. It yields the protein CASDRTMNTEAFF.

This clone has a handful of counts. The V and J genes are TRBV11-3 and TRBJ1-3; possibly TRBD1 for D (5 bases). The length of the CDR3 is 14 residues. V lost 2 bases and J lost 4, with 9 bases in between. The germline CDR1 and CDR2 sequences are SGHNT and YENEEA. The CDR3 bases are TGTGCCAGCAGCTTACAGGGACTAGGAAACACCATATATTTT. Encoded protein: CASSLQGLGNTIYF.